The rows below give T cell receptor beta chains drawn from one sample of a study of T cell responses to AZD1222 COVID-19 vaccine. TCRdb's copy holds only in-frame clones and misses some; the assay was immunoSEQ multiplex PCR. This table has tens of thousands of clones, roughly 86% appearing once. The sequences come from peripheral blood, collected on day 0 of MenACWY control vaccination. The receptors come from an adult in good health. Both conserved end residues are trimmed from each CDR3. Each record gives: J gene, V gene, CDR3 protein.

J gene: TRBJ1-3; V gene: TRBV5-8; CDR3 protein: ASSIPRREGNTIY
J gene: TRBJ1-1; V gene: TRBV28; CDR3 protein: ASTIYAGVVNTEAF
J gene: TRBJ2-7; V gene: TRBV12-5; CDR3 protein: ASGQSYEQY
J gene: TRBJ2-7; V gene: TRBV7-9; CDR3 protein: ASSPGGEQY
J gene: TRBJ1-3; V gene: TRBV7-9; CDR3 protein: ASSLDAGVGNTIY
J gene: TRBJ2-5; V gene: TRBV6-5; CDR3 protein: ASSYSRTGGRETQY
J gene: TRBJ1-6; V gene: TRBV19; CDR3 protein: ASSTAGGPSPLH
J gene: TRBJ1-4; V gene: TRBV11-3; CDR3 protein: ASSLVFGGVGEKLF
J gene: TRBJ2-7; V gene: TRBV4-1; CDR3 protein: ASSLLQVGIGQPTYEQY
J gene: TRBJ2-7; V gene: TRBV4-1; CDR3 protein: ASSQDHQVPYEQY
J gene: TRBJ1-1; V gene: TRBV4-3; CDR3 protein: ASSQGQIGMNTEAF
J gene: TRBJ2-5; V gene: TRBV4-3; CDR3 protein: ASSQGERETQY
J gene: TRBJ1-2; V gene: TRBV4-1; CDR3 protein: ASSPHRDPNYGYT
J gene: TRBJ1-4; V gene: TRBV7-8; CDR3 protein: ASSFSNSEKLF
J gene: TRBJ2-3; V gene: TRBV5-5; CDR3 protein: ASRPRGTDTQY
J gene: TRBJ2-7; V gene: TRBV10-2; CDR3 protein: ASTLAGISYEQY
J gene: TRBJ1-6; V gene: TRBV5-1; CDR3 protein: ASSLGQTGETPLH
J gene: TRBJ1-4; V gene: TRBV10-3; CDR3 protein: ATHRDRNEKLF
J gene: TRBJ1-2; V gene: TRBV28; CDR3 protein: ASTGTGYYGYT
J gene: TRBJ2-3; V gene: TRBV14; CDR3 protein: ASSQDLGYPGADTQY
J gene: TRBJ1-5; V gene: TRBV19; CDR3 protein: ASSLRVGNQPQH
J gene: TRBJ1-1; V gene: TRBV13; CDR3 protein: ASSQGTANTEAF
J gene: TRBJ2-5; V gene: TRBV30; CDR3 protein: ALKGGVTQY
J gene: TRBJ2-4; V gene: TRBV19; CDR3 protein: ASSTQGAKNIQY
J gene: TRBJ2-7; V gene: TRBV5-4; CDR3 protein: ASSLRSGGALEQY
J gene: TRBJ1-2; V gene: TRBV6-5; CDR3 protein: ASSYSASNYGYT
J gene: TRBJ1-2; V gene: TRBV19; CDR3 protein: ASSRDNYGYT
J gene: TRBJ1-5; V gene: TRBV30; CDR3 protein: AWSVDRNQPQH
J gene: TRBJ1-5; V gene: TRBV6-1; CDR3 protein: ASSEQGGDQPQH
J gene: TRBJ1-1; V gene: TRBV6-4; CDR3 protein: ASSDGDGATEAF
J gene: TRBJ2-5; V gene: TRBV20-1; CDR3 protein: SASDVALSPETQY
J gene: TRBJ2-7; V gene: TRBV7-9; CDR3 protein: ASSLDRSYEQY
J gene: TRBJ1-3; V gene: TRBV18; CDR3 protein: ASSPSTGPGNTIY
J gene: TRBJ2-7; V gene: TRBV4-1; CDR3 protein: ASTGIFDEQY
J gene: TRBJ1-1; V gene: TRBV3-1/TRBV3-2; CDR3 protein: ASSQGYRGTEAF
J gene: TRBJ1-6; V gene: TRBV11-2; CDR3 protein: ASSLQAGSSPLH
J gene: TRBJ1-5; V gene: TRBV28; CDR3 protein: ASRTTGGAQPQH
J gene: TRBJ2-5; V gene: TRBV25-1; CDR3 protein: ASSERGHQETQY
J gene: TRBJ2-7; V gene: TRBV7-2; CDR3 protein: ASSSPPDPSVDEQY
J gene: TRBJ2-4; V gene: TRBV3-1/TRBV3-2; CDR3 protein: ASSQEGGAKNIQY
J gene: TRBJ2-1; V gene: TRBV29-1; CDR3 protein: SVEDPEGRSYNEQF
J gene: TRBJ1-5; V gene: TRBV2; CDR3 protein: ASSEGRVSLNSNQPQH
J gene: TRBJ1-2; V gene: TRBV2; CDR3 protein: ASSRTGRYGYT
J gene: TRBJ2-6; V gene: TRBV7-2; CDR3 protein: ASRGQRISGANVLT
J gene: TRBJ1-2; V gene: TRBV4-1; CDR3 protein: ASSQEQGNYGYT